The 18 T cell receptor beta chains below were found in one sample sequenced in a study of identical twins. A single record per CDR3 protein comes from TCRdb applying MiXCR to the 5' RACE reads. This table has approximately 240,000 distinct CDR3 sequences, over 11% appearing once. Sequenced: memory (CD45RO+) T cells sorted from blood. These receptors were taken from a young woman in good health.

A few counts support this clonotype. The CDR3 loop is CASSPSTGPGANVLTF. CDR3 nucleotide sequence: TGTGCCAGCAGCCCCTCGACAGGTCCCGGGGCCAACGTCCTGACTTTC. This chain connects TRBV6-1 to TRBJ2-6, with D possibly matching TRBD1 (6 bases). The CDR3 consists of 16 residues. Trimming left V 6 bases short and J 4 bases short, with 16 bases between. Per the germline V gene, CDR1 is MNHNS and CDR2 is SASEGT.

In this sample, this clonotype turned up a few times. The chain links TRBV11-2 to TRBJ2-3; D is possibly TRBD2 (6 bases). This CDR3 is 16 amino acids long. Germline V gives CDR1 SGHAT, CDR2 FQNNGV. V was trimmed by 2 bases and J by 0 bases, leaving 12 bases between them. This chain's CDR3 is CASSLLTGTSTDTQYF. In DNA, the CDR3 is TGTGCCAGCAGCTTACTTACCGGGACTAGCACAGATACGCAGTATTTT.

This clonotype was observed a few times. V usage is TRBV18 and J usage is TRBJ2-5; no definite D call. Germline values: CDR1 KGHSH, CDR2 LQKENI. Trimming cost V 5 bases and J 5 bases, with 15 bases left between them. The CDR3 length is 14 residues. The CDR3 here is CASSGPGPGETQYF. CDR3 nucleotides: TGTGCCAGCTCAGGACCGGGTCCCGGGGAGACCCAGTACTTC.

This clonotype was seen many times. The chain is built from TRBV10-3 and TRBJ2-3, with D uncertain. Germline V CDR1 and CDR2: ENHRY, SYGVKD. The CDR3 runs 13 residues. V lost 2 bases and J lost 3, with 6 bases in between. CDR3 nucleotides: TGTGCCATCAGTGAGGGGTTTACAGATACGCAGTATTTT. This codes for CAISEGFTDTQYF.

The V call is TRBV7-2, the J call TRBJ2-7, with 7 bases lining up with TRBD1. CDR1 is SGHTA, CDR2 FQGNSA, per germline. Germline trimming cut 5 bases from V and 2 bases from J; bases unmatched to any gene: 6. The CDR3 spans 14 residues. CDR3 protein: CASSQRQGPYEQYF. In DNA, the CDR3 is TGTGCCAGCAGCCAAAGACAGGGACCCTACGAGCAGTACTTC.

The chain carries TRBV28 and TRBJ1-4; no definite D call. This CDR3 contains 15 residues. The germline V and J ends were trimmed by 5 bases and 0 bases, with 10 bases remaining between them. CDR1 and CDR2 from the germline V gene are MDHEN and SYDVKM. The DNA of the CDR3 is TGTGCCAGCAGTGGGCAGGCTGCAACTAATGAAAAACTGTTTTTT. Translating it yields CASSGQAATNEKLFF.

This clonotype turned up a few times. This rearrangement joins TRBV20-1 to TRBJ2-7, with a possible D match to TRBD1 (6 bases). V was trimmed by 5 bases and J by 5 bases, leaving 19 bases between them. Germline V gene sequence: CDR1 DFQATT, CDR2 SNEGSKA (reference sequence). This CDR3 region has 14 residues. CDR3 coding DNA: TGCAGTGCTGAGGACAGCCTGAGGGCCCACGAGCAGTACTTC. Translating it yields CSAEDSLRAHEQYF.

This CDR3 is CASSQFGAGGDNEQFF. CDR3 nucleotide sequence: TGTGCCAGCAGCCAATTCGGGGCGGGGGGAGACAATGAGCAGTTCTTC. The chain joins TRBV4-2 to TRBJ2-1; 8 positions match TRBD2. With V trimmed by 2 bases and J by 5 bases, 8 bases remained unmatched. The V gene's germline CDR1 is LGHNA and CDR2 YNFKEQ. This CDR3 spans 16 amino acids.

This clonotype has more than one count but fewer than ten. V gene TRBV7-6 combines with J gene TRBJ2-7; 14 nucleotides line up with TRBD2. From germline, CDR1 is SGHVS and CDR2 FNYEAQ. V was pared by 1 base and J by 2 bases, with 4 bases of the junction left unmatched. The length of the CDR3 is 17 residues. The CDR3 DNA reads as TGTGCCAGCAGCTTAGAGGGACTAGCGGGAGCCACCTACGAGCAGTACTTC. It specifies CASSLEGLAGATYEQYF. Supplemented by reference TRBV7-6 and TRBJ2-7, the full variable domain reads GAGVSQSPRYKVTKRGQDVALRCDPISGHVSLYWYRQALGQGPEFLTYFNYEAQQDKSGLPNDRFSAERPEGSISTLTIQRTEQRDSAMYRCASSLEGLAGATYEQYFGPGTRLTVT.

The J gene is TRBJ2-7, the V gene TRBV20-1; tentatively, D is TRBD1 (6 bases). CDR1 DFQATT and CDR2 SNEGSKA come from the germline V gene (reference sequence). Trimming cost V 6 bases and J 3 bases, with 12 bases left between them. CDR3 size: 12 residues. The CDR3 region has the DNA TGCAGTGCCCGGGACATATACTACGAGCAGTACTTC. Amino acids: CSARDIYYEQYF.

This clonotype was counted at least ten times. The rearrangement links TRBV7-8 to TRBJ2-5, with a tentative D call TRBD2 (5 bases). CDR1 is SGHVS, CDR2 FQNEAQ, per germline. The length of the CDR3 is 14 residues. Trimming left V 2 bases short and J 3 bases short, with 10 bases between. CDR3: CASSLSTGKETQYF. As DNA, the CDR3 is TGTGCCAGCAGCTTAAGCACGGGGAAAGAGACCCAGTACTTC.

The CDR3 loop is CASSLMSWTGELFF. The CDR3 nucleotides read TGTGCCAGCAGCTTAATGAGCTGGACCGGGGAGCTGTTTTTT. The chain is built from TRBV7-2 and TRBJ2-2; D remains ambiguous. V dropped 2 bases and J dropped 5 bases, with 9 bases sitting between them. Germline loops: CDR1 SGHTA, CDR2 FQGNSA. This CDR3 contains 14 residues.

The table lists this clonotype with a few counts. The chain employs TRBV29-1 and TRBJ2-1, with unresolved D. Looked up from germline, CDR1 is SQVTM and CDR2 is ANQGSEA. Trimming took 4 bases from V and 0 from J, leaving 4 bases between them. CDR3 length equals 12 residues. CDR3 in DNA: TGCAGCGTTGTATTCTCCTACAATGAGCAGTTCTTC. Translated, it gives CSVVFSYNEQFF.

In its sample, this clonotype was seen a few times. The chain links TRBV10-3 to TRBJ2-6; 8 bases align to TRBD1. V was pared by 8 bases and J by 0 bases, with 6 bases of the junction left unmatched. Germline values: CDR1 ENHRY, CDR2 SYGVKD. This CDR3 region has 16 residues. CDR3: CAIGQGTSSGANVLTF. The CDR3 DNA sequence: TGTGCCATCGGACAGGGAACAAGCTCTGGGGCCAACGTCCTGACTTTC.

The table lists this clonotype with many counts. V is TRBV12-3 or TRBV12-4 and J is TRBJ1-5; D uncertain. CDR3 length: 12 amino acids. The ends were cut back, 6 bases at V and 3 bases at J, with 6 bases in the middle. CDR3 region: CASRAFNQPQHF. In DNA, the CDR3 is TGTGCCAGCAGGGCCTTCAATCAGCCCCAGCATTTT.

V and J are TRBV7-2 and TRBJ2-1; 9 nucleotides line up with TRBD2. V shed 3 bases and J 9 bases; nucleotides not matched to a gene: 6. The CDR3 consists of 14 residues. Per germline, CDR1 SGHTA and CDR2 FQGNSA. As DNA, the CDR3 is TGTGCCAGCAGCTTCGGCGGGAGGGCCCTTGAGCAGTTCTTC. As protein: CASSFGGRALEQFF.

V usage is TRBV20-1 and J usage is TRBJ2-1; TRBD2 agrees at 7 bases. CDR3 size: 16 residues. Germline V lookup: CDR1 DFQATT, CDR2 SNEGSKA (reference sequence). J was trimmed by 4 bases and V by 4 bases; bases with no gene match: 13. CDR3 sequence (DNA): TGCAGTGCTAACAGCGGGGACCGAAGACTTTACAATGAGCAGTTCTTC. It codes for CSANSGDRRLYNEQFF.

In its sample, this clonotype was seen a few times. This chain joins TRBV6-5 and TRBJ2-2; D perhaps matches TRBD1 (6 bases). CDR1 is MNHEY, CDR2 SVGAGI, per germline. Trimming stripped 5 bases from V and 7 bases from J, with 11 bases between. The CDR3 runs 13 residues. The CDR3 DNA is TGTGCCAGCAGTATACAGGGATACGGGGAGCTGTTTTTT. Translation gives CASSIQGYGELFF.